This is a list of T cell receptor beta chains from one sample in a study of T cell responses to AZD1222 COVID-19 vaccine. Generated by immunoSEQ multiplex PCR, the TCRdb table keeps only in-frame clones and is missing some. The sample has 90,000 to 120,000 clones, roughly nine tenths seen once. The starting material was peripheral blood, obtained on day 0 of AZD1222 vaccination. Source of these receptors: an adult in good health. CDR3s include the opening cysteine and the closing phenylalanine or tryptophan. D genes are given only for firm matches. Not all rows give a size; the values are once, few, many and, for expanded clones, a class.

once - TRBJ2-7 TRBV28 CASSSPNDSYEQYF TGTGCCAGCAGTAGCCCCAACGACAGTTACGAGCAGTACTTC
- - TRBJ1-5 TRBV27 CASSLVSANQPQHF TGTGCCAGCAGTTTGGTATCAGCGAATCAGCCCCAGCATTTT
- - TRBJ1-5 TRBV28 CASSLGEQSRFNQPQHF TGTGCCAGCAGTTTGGGTGAACAGAGCCGTTTTAATCAGCCCCAGCATTTT
- - TRBJ2-5 TRBV11-2 CASSPPPQDPTQYF TGTGCCAGCAGCCCGCCCCCCCAAGATCCGACCCAGTACTTC
- TRBD2 TRBJ2-5 TRBV18 CASSPGSSGMETQYF TGTGCCAGCTCACCCGGATCTAGCGGGATGGAGACCCAGTACTTC
- - TRBJ2-3 TRBV28 CASSFRVSGTDTQYF TGTGCCAGCAGTTTCCGGGTTAGCGGCACAGATACGCAGTATTTT
- - TRBJ1-1 TRBV6-5 CASSNRLNTEAFF TGTGCCAGCAGTAATCGGTTGAACACTGAAGCTTTCTTT
- - TRBJ1-2 TRBV30 CAWSVIGGLDGYTF TGTGCCTGGAGTGTAATCGGGGGGCTGGATGGCTACACCTTC
- - TRBJ2-7 TRBV27 CASGEGVYEQYF TGTGCCAGCGGGGAGGGGGTATACGAGCAGTACTTC
- - TRBJ1-1 TRBV9 CASSQGTLGSTEAFF TGTGCCAGCAGCCAGGGTACACTAGGTAGCACTGAAGCTTTCTTT
- - TRBJ1-1 TRBV29-1 CSVRFRENTEAFF TGCAGCGTTCGGTTCAGGGAAAACACTGAAGCTTTCTTT
- - TRBJ1-2 TRBV6-5 CASNIQGNFYGYTF TGTGCCAGCAATATACAGGGAAACTTCTATGGCTACACCTTC
- TRBD1 TRBJ2-1 TRBV7-9 CASSLGQGIYNEQFF TGTGCCAGCAGCTTAGGACAGGGAATATACAATGAGCAGTTCTTC